Listed here is a single T cell receptor beta chain. This receptor's antigen is unknown. The sample holds no much larger clone one base away, and base qualities are not on file. These data come from a study of shared clonotypes between healthy human individuals (TCRdb year 2020). For the wider study: A couple of women and three men aged 18 to 49 years were included in the cohort. To increase sequencing depth and limit assay-specific biases, TCR repertoire library preparation and sequencing were carried out by different laboratories using diverse techniques. For each donor, three plates each were used for CD4 naive and CD4 memory, two plates were used for CD8 naive, and one plate was used for CD8 memory. The study deeply sequenced blood TCR repertoires of about 5 healthy adults to estimate repertoire size and the extent of clonotype sharing between individuals. Per donor, leukapheresis produced somewhere between about 0.85 and 10 billion PBMCs. Beyond this particular receptor, the publication reports: The small number of donors limited the genetic and exposure-history diversity represented. Naive subsets generally had larger estimated clonotype richness than memory subsets did. Sampling was restricted to blood, and TCR repertoires in tissue are likely to differ from TCR repertoires in blood. Incomplete sequencing was indicated by rarefaction of sorted-subset datasets, despite the large sequencing depth. Clonotypes shared by all four sorted-subset donors showed higher generation probabilities than non-shared clonotypes. Based on pairwise subsampling, the degree of clonotype sharing among donors was expected to be affected by sequencing depth. When a few donors were compared, the shared fraction of clonotypes was roughly 4.8% for naive CD4, about 4% for naive CD8, 2% to 2.5% for memory CD4, and 0.4% for memory CD8.

Using the deep immunoSEQ assay, TCR CDR3 regions were amplified from genomic DNA by multiplex PCR. Genomic DNA extracted from each cell subset was distributed evenly over all wells of several immunoSEQ 96-well plates, and each plate served as one replicate. For sorted subsets, each replicate PCR was loaded with roughly 190 ng genomic DNA, equivalent to roughly 30,000 T cell genomes. Purified libraries were quantified with a Qubit 3.0 fluorometer, sized on a Bioanalyzer 2100, and re-quantified with the KAPA Library Quantification kit. Every immunoSEQ 96-well plate was sequenced on a separate single-read 150-cycle Illumina NextSeq 550 flow cell. The published analysis was carried out like this. Because the immunoSEQ output included only junctional sequences and no quality scores, the filtering could not be the same as the filtering used for full-length reads. Sequences were annotated with PyIR, a Python wrapper for IgBLAST v1.9, and V/J genes and CDR3 were assigned using IMGT germline references. Any read was removed if the V/J assignment was weak (E-value above 1e-6), the CDR3 was missing, or the read contained stop codons, out-of-frame junctions, or ambiguous translated residues. V3J clonotypes were defined as sequences sharing the same inferred V gene, J gene, and CDR3 amino acid sequence. Percentage overlap between repertoires was computed as shared unique clonotypes divided by the size of the smaller repertoire. Three approaches were used to assess repertoire richness: RTK rarefaction, the Chao1 estimator, and Recon v2.1 estimates of unobserved clonotypes. For all TCRbeta clonotypes obtained by the gDNA method from four donors, generation probabilities were computed with OLGA. Entries here come from immuneACCESS through TCRdb and include only in-frame sequences with V and J called. Some clones fail to appear in such tables; in the studies checked, an unresolved V gene covers under half of the shortfall, and the cause of the remainder is unknown. For V, J and clone size, that table is used; D and trimming come from the DNA. The sample includes about 690,000 clones, with less than 95% observed a single time. Roughly 36% of the sample is held by the ten biggest clonotypes.

The donors were healthy, HIV-negative adults who had no recently reported acute infections or vaccinations. All donors were Caucasian adults living in Nashville, Tennessee, USA. CD8 memory samples consisted of magnetically selected CD45RO+ cells combined with CCR7-negative CD45RA+ effector memory (TemRA) cells. After blood collection by leukapheresis, PBMCs were isolated using Ficoll-Histopaque density gradient centrifugation and then cryopreserved in the vapor phase of liquid nitrogen. Analytical flow cytometry was used to check the purity and quantity of every magnetically sorted T cell population. Genomic DNA was isolated from every sorted fraction and measured by UV absorbance on a Nanodrop 2000c. The CDR3 starts with the cysteine, ends with the phenylalanine, and has 13 residues. CDR3 DNA only is kept here, 39 bases in frame from base 1. V is pared back by 6 bases and J by 6 bases, with 12 bases lying between the germline termini. The germline V gene encodes CDR1 LNHNV and CDR2 YYDKDF (reference sequence).

The chain uses TRBV15 and TRBJ2-1; possibly the D gene is TRBD2, per 5 matching bases. The sample taken for sequencing was memory CD8+ T cells from PBMCs. This specimen's cell subset or site label, per the study, means: CD45RO+ cells pooled with CCR7-negative TemRA cells. The source of this sequence is a man younger than 35 in good health. Some clones in this sample may be carry-over from other donors' samples. For the CDR3, the sequence is CATSSAGFNEQFF. The DNA sequence is TGTGCCACCAGTTCGGCGGGTTTCAATGAGCAGTTCTTC.